This T cell receptor (beta chain) appears in the sequencing data of a study of T-cell reconstitution after alpha-beta-depleted transplantation in children. Unique molecular identifiers were used to barcode this TCRbeta library. From the PCR reads, TCRdb called clonotypes with MiXCR, one entry per CDR3 protein. The sample lists about 610,000 distinct CDR3 sequences, about 10% occurring once. With 8 bases removed from V and 2 bases from J, the gap between germline ends came to 15 bases. From germline, CDR1 is MNHEY and CDR2 SMNVEV (reference sequence). The CDR3 length is 14 residues. The sequencing used PBMCs from the stem cell graft donor, collected from the stem cell graft. The chain combines TRBV27 with TRBJ1-2, with D uncertain. The sequence came from a human donor who donated a stem cell graft to a child with acute myeloid leukemia. The CDR3 loop is CASGEAGRNYGYTF. The CDR3 bases are TGTGCCAGCGGGGAAGCGGGCAGGAACTATGGCTACACCTTC.